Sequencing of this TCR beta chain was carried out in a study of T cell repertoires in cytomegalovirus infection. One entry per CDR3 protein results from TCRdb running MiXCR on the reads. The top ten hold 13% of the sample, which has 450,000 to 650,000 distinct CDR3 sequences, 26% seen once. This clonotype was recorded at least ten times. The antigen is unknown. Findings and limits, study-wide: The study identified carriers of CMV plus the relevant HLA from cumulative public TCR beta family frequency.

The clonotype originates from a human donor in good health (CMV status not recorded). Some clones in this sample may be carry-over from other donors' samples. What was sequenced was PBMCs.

Here the CDR3 DNA reads TGTGCCAGTAGCCGCCCCGAGACTTTTTACAATGAGCAGTTCTTC. Translated, it gives CASSRPETFYNEQFF. The chain carries TRBV19 and TRBJ2-1, with D unresolved. CDR1 is LNHDA, CDR2 SQIVND, per germline (reference sequence). This CDR3 has 15 residues. V was clipped by 6 bases and J by 4 bases, with 16 bases between them.